This passage covers 9 T cell receptor beta chains from one sample sequenced in a study of control samples from healthy donors and cancer patients. The data were produced by immunoSEQ multiplex PCR, yet TCRdb's version contains in-frame clones alone and is incomplete. The repertoire includes some 49,000 clones, around 85% of them detected once, and around 2.8% sits in the top ten. Sequenced input: PBMCs. These receptors all stem from a woman aged 45-65 years with lung cancer.

This chain joins TRBV19 and TRBJ2-6, with a weak D call TRBD1 (5 bases). The CDR3 is 16 residues long. The V gene's germline CDR1 is LNHDA and CDR2 SQIVND (reference sequence). The V and J ends lost 3 bases and 2 bases respectively, with 11 bases between them. The CDR3 nucleotides are TGTGCCAGTAGTATTCGTGGGGCACCTGGGGCCAACGTCCTGACTTTC. The encoded protein is CASSIRGAPGANVLTF.

The chain links TRBV6-6 to TRBJ2-7, with a tentative D call TRBD2 (6 bases). Trimming stripped 2 bases from V and 0 bases from J, with 8 bases between. The germline gives CDR1 MNHNY, CDR2 SVGAGI (reference sequence). CDR3 length: 14 amino acids. The CDR3 sequence: CASSYLSGSYEQYF. The CDR3 DNA reads as TGTGCCAGCAGTTACCTTAGCGGCTCCTACGAGCAGTACTTC.

The rearrangement uses TRBV6-5 and TRBJ2-5; 8 nucleotides match TRBD1. The CDR3 consists of 14 residues. V lost 2 bases to trimming and J lost 2 bases; unmatched junction nucleotides: 1. Germline CDR1 is MNHEY and CDR2 is SVGAGI. CDR3 nucleotide sequence: TGTGCCAGCAGTTACGGGACAGGACAAGAGACCCAGTACTTC. This codes for CASSYGTGQETQYF.

The rearrangement joins TRBV14 to TRBJ1-2; D call uncertain. This CDR3 has 15 amino acids. From germline, CDR1 is SGHDN and CDR2 FVKESK. V lost 2 bases, J lost 10 bases, and 20 bases lay in between. The CDR3 nucleotides are TGTGCCAGCAGCCAATCGAATCTGGGTTTATGGGTCTACACCTTC. Its translation is CASSQSNLGLWVYTF.

The gene calls are TRBV6-6 and TRBJ2-7; D remains unclear. Deletions cut 6 bases from V and 9 bases from J, with 21 bases between. Germline V gene data show CDR1 as MNHNY and CDR2 as SVGAGI (reference sequence). The CDR3 runs to 14 residues. CDR3 DNA: TGTGCCAGCAGACCCGATCTTCAGCCTACGGGGCAGTACTTC. Translating it yields CASRPDLQPTGQYF.

V gene TRBV5-1 combines with J gene TRBJ2-5; no definite D call. Per germline, CDR1 SGHRS and CDR2 YFSETQ. There are 12 residues in the CDR3. Between the trimmed V and J ends, which lost 4 bases and 5 bases, there was a span of 9 bases. CDR3 loop: CASSPGKETQYF. CDR3 DNA sequence: TGCGCCAGCAGCCCCGGAAAGGAGACCCAGTACTTC.

The chain employs TRBV21-1 and TRBJ2-5; the table calls TRBD1, which could not be checked here. TRBV21-1 is a pseudogene segment. The CDR3 loop spans 19 amino acids. The CDR3 DNA is TGTGCCAGCAGCAAAGACTCAGTTTCGCATACGGACAGACAAGAGACCCAGTACTTC. Translated, it gives CASSKDSVSHTDRQETQYF.

This clone was picked up one time. V and J are TRBV7-2 and TRBJ2-5; no reliable D call. The CDR3 consists of 14 residues. Deletions cut 2 bases from V and 10 bases from J, with 17 bases between. Germline CDR1 and CDR2: SGHTA and FQGNSA. The CDR3 nucleotides read TGTGCCAGCAGCTTATTCCCTGAAGAATGGGTCCAGTACTTC. Translating it yields CASSLFPEEWVQYF.

The gene calls are TRBV7-3 and TRBJ2-1, with TRBD2 identical over 10 bases. Germline V gives CDR1 SGHTA, CDR2 FQGTGA. Trimming cost V 1 base and J 7 bases; bases outside gene matches: 10. The CDR3 has 17 residues. CDR3 sequence (DNA): TGTGCCAGCAGCTTAAGTGGAGCGGGGGGGCCATCTAATGAGCAGTTCTTC. The encoded protein is CASSLSGAGGPSNEQFF.